The 5 T cell receptor beta chains presented below share a single source sample, sequenced in a study of CD8 T cells in Susac syndrome. An input of roughly 0.45 to 1 ug of RNA was subjected to reverse transcription using random hexamers. TCRdb re-called the immunoSEQ multiplex PCR reads through MiXCR, storing one row per CDR3 protein. The repertoire consists of around 190,000 distinct CDR3 sequences, with roughly 94% occurring once and the leading ten covering 0.1%. Specimen: CD4+ T cells from PBMCs. The receptors originated from a human donor in good health.

The chain uses TRBV3-1 and TRBJ1-2; maybe TRBD1 (5 bases). This CDR3 has 13 residues. V was shortened by 6 bases and J by 4 bases, with 12 bases between the two germline ends. CDR1 is LGHDT, CDR2 YNNKEL, per germline (reference sequence). The CDR3 is CASRGDGTYGYTF. The CDR3 bases are TGTGCCAGCAGGGGGGACGGCACCTATGGCTACACCTTC. The full variable domain, completed using reference TRBV3-1 and TRBJ1-2, is DTAVSQTPKYLVTQMGNDKSIKCEQNLGHDTMYWYKQDSKKFLKIMFSYNNKELIINETVPNRFSPKSPDKAHLNLHINSLELGDSAVYFCASRGDGTYGYTFGSGTRLTVV.

The rearrangement uses TRBV30 and TRBJ2-5; TRBD2 agrees at 11 bases. The germline V gene encodes CDR1 GTSNPN and CDR2 SVGIG (reference sequence). This CDR3 has 16 residues. J gave up 4 bases and V 5 bases, and 12 bases lay outside the gene matches. The DNA for the CDR3 is TGTGCCTGGTCACCCGGGACTAGCGGAGGGGGAGAGACCCAGTACTTC. Translation: CAWSPGTSGGGETQYF.

This clonotype was found a few times. CDR3 protein: CASRDQVEQYF. The CDR3 DNA reads TGTGCCAGCAGAGATCAGGTCGAGCAGTACTTC. This sequence joins TRBV7-2 and TRBJ2-7, with D unresolved. CDR1 is SGHTA and CDR2 is FQGNSA in the germline V gene. CDR3 size: 11 residues. Between the trimmed V and J ends, which lost 6 bases and 6 bases, there was a span of 9 bases.

The chain is built from TRBV12-3 or TRBV12-4 and TRBJ1-5; possibly TRBD1 for D (5 bases). This CDR3 is 14 amino acids long. V was pared by 3 bases and J by 3 bases, with 9 bases between. As DNA, the CDR3 is TGTGCCAGCAGTTTGGCAGGGCCCAATCAGCCCCAGCATTTT. This codes for CASSLAGPNQPQHF.

The V and J genes are TRBV7-2 and TRBJ2-7; 11 bases align to TRBD2. Germline CDR1 and CDR2: SGHTA and FQGNSA. The CDR3 contains 16 residues. The J segment lost 6 bases and the V segment lost 4 bases, leaving 11 bases of the junction unmatched. The CDR3 is CASSSGTSGVGGEQYF. The CDR3 bases are TGTGCCAGCAGCTCCGGGACTAGCGGAGTTGGGGGCGAGCAGTACTTC.